This is a list of T cell receptor beta chains from one sample in a study of cytomegalovirus exposure and HLA in healthy donors. Data came from immunoSEQ multiplex PCR; TCRdb stores just in-frame clones and leaves some out. This table holds approximately 190,000 clones, roughly 13% found once. Sequenced sample: PBMCs. These receptors were collected from a man aged 45 to 65 in good health and CMV-seropositive. Both conserved end residues are part of each CDR3. Each record gives: clone size, J gene, D gene, V gene, CDR3 protein, CDR3 DNA. The D gene is left open where the match is weak. The size entry is marked missing in some rows and otherwise reads once, few, many or a size class.

clone size: NA
J gene: TRBJ1-3
D gene: NA
V gene: TRBV7-2
CDR3 protein: CASSEGLTSGNTIYF
CDR3 DNA: TGTGCCAGCAGCGAGGGACTTACCTCTGGAAACACCATATATTTT

clone size: NA
J gene: TRBJ1-2
D gene: NA
V gene: TRBV6-5
CDR3 protein: CASSYLPGGNTYGYTF
CDR3 DNA: TGTGCCAGCAGTTACCTACCCGGCGGGAATACCTATGGCTACACCTTC

clone size: few
J gene: TRBJ2-4
D gene: TRBD1
V gene: TRBV5-6
CDR3 protein: CASTLGQGVAIQYF
CDR3 DNA: TGTGCCAGCACCCTTGGTCAGGGGGTAGCCATTCAGTACTTC

clone size: NA
J gene: TRBJ1-1
D gene: NA
V gene: TRBV4-3
CDR3 protein: CASSQDTDEPEAFF
CDR3 DNA: TGCGCCAGCAGCCAAGATACAGATGAACCTGAAGCTTTCTTT

clone size: few
J gene: TRBJ2-3
D gene: TRBD2
V gene: TRBV2
CDR3 protein: CASPGTSGTQYF
CDR3 DNA: TGTGCCAGCCCCGGGACTAGCGGTACGCAGTATTTT

clone size: few
J gene: TRBJ2-2
D gene: NA
V gene: TRBV10-3
CDR3 protein: CAISESPGDTGELFF
CDR3 DNA: TGTGCCATCAGTGAGTCGCCAGGCGACACCGGGGAGCTGTTTTTT

clone size: NA
J gene: TRBJ1-1
D gene: NA
V gene: TRBV4-3
CDR3 protein: CASSLRWGVMNTEAFF
CDR3 DNA: TGCGCCAGCAGCTTGAGGTGGGGGGTAATGAACACTGAAGCTTTCTTT

clone size: few
J gene: TRBJ1-1
D gene: NA
V gene: TRBV15
CDR3 protein: CATSRLRDIGGGNTEAFF
CDR3 DNA: TGTGCCACCAGCAGATTAAGAGATATTGGGGGAGGGAACACTGAAGCTTTCTTT

clone size: NA
J gene: TRBJ1-1
D gene: TRBD1
V gene: TRBV7-2
CDR3 protein: CASSYRGREAFF
CDR3 DNA: TGTGCCAGCAGTTACAGGGGGAGAGAAGCTTTCTTT

clone size: NA
J gene: TRBJ1-6
D gene: NA
V gene: TRBV15
CDR3 protein: CATSPGVGTSPLHF
CDR3 DNA: TGTGCCACCTCACCAGGGGTGGGGACTTCACCCCTCCACTTT

clone size: few
J gene: TRBJ1-5
D gene: NA
V gene: TRBV9
CDR3 protein: CASSPGVGFPNQPQHF
CDR3 DNA: TGTGCCAGCAGCCCAGGGGTGGGGTTTCCCAATCAGCCCCAGCATTTT

clone size: NA
J gene: TRBJ2-3
D gene: NA
V gene: TRBV6-6
CDR3 protein: CASLDQGKDTQYF
CDR3 DNA: TGTGCCAGCCTTGACCAGGGAAAAGATACGCAGTATTTT

clone size: NA
J gene: TRBJ2-5
D gene: NA
V gene: TRBV5-1
CDR3 protein: CASSTIQGEETQYF
CDR3 DNA: TGCGCCAGCAGCACAATACAGGGAGAAGAGACCCAGTACTTC

clone size: few
J gene: TRBJ1-1
D gene: TRBD1
V gene: TRBV6-6
CDR3 protein: CASSSGGFNTEAFF
CDR3 DNA: TGTGCCAGCAGTTCAGGGGGCTTTAACACTGAAGCTTTCTTT

clone size: few
J gene: TRBJ1-1
D gene: NA
V gene: TRBV4-3
CDR3 protein: CASSQAGQKAFF
CDR3 DNA: TGCGCCAGCAGCCAAGCGGGTCAGAAAGCTTTCTTT

clone size: few
J gene: TRBJ2-5
D gene: TRBD1
V gene: TRBV25-1
CDR3 protein: CASSHQGTGQETQYF
CDR3 DNA: TGTGCCAGCAGTCATCAAGGGACAGGTCAAGAGACCCAGTACTTC

clone size: NA
J gene: TRBJ1-6
D gene: NA
V gene: TRBV28
CDR3 protein: CASKDSRSYNSPLHF
CDR3 DNA: TGTGCCAGCAAAGATAGCCGCTCCTATAATTCACCCCTCCACTTT

clone size: NA
J gene: TRBJ2-3
D gene: TRBD1
V gene: TRBV7-2
CDR3 protein: CASSQEGASTDTQYF
CDR3 DNA: TGTGCCAGCAGCCAAGAGGGGGCCAGCACAGATACGCAGTATTTT

clone size: few
J gene: TRBJ2-1
D gene: TRBD2
V gene: TRBV29-1
CDR3 protein: CTASGASYNEQFF
CDR3 DNA: TGCACGGCTAGCGGGGCATCCTACAATGAGCAGTTCTTC

clone size: NA
J gene: TRBJ2-1
D gene: TRBD1
V gene: TRBV7-9
CDR3 protein: CASSLAGQVYNEQFF
CDR3 DNA: TGTGCCAGCAGCTTGGCAGGACAGGTTTACAATGAGCAGTTCTTC

clone size: few
J gene: TRBJ2-1
D gene: NA
V gene: TRBV5-4
CDR3 protein: CASTKTGGLDNEQFF
CDR3 DNA: TGTGCCAGCACCAAAACCGGGGGGCTAGACAATGAGCAGTTCTTC

clone size: few
J gene: TRBJ1-2
D gene: NA
V gene: TRBV9
CDR3 protein: CASSLRDIANYGYTF
CDR3 DNA: TGTGCCAGCAGCCTCCGGGACATAGCTAACTATGGCTACACCTTC

clone size: few
J gene: TRBJ2-2
D gene: NA
V gene: TRBV6-4
CDR3 protein: CASSPTAPGELFF
CDR3 DNA: TGTGCCAGCAGTCCGACAGCCCCCGGGGAGCTGTTTTTT

clone size: NA
J gene: TRBJ1-1
D gene: NA
V gene: TRBV27
CDR3 protein: CASSVTGTEAFF
CDR3 DNA: TGTGCCAGCAGTGTTACAGGGACTGAAGCTTTCTTT

clone size: NA
J gene: TRBJ1-2
D gene: TRBD1
V gene: TRBV11-3
CDR3 protein: CASSPNRDRNYGYTF
CDR3 DNA: TGTGCCAGCAGCCCAAATCGGGACAGAAACTATGGCTACACCTTC

clone size: NA
J gene: TRBJ2-3
D gene: TRBD2
V gene: TRBV27
CDR3 protein: CASSPGLAVDTQYF
CDR3 DNA: TGTGCCAGCAGTCCGGGACTAGCGGTAGATACGCAGTATTTT

clone size: NA
J gene: TRBJ1-2
D gene: NA
V gene: TRBV28
CDR3 protein: CASSFRGRTLIWYGYTF
CDR3 DNA: TGTGCCAGCAGTTTTAGAGGGCGGACGCTAATTTGGTATGGCTACACCTTC

clone size: NA
J gene: TRBJ2-2
D gene: NA
V gene: TRBV7-9
CDR3 protein: CASSLSTGELFF
CDR3 DNA: TGTGCCAGCAGCTTATCGACAGGGGAGCTGTTTTTT

clone size: NA
J gene: TRBJ1-3
D gene: NA
V gene: TRBV7-6
CDR3 protein: CASSLATGDSGNTIYF
CDR3 DNA: TGTGCCAGCAGCTTAGCCACAGGCGACTCTGGAAACACCATATATTTT

clone size: NA
J gene: TRBJ2-1
D gene: NA
V gene: TRBV10-3
CDR3 protein: CAISLRGPYNEQFF
CDR3 DNA: TGTGCCATCAGTTTGCGGGGGCCTTACAATGAGCAGTTCTTC